This TCR beta chain was retrieved from a study of post-analysis software for immune sequencing data. Presence of unique molecular identifiers characterized the TCR beta cDNA libraries. TCRdb called the PCR reads again in MiXCR, with one record for every CDR3 protein. The data contain roughly 800,000 distinct CDR3 sequences, approximately 44% of them singletons. The sample comprised blood. This clonotype originated in a girl between 10 and 17 years old with multiple sclerosis.

Here the CDR3 reads CSVEGGGSSYNEQFF. In DNA form, the CDR3 reads TGCAGCGTTGAAGGGGGCGGTAGTTCCTACAATGAGCAGTTCTTC. The chain links TRBV29-1 to TRBJ2-1, with D possibly TRBD1 on 5 matching bases. The germline gives CDR1 SQVTM, CDR2 ANQGSEA. V dropped 1 base and J dropped 1 base, with 11 bases sitting between them. This CDR3 comprises 15 residues.